This TCR beta chain comes out of a study of identical twins. The CDR3 extends over 14 amino acids. The V end lost 0 bases, the J end lost 7 bases, and 13 bases lay between the germline ends. The germline V gene encodes CDR1 SEHNR and CDR2 FQNEAQ (reference sequence). TCRdb processed the 5' RACE reads anew with MiXCR; each CDR3 protein has one entry. The top ten hold about 5.5% of the sample, which has around 230,000 distinct CDR3 sequences, around 10% seen once. The chain recombines TRBV7-9 with TRBJ2-7; no definite D call. The specimen was memory (CD45RO+) T cells sorted from blood. This clonotype was obtained from a woman aged 18 to 35 in good health. The CDR3 sequence is CASSLAPPVWEQYF. The CDR3 bases are TGTGCCAGCAGCTTAGCTCCCCCGGTCTGGGAGCAGTACTTC.